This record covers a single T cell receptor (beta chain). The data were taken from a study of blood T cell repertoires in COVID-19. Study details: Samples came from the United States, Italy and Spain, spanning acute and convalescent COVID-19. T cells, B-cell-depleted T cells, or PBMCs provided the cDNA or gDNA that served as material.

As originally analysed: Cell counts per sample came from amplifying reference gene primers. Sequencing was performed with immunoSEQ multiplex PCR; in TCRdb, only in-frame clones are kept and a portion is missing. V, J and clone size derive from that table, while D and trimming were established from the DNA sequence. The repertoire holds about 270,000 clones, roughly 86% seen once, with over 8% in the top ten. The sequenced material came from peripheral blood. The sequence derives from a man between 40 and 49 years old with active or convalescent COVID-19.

The CDR3 DNA is TGTGCCAGCAGCTTCCCCTATCTTAGGAGTGCGAACACTGAAGCTTTCTTT. It yields the protein CASSFPYLRSANTEAFF. The chain has TRBV5-6 and TRBJ1-1; D is unresolved. The CDR3 has 17 amino acids. V was trimmed by 2 bases and J by 1 base, leaving 18 bases between them. CDR1 is SGHDT and CDR2 is YYEEEE in the germline V gene.